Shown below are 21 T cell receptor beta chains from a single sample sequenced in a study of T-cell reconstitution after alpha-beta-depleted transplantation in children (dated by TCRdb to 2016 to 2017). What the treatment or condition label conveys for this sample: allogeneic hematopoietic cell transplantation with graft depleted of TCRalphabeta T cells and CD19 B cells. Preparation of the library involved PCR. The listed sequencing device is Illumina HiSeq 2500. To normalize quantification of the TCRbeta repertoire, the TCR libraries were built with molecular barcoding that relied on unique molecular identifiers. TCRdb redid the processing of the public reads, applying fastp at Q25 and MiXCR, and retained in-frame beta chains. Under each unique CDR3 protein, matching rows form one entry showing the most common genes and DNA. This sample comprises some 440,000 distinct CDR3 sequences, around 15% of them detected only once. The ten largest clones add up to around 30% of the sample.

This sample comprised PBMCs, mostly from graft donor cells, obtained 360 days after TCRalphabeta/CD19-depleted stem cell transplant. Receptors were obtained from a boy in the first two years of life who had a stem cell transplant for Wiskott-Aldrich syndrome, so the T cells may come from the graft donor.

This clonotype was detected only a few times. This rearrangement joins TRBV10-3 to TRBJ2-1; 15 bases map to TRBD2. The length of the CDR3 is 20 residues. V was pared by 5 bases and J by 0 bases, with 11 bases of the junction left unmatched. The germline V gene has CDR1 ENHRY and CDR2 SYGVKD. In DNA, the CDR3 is TGTGCCATCAGTCGGCCTTGGACTAGCGGGAGGGTGAGCTCCTACAATGAGCAGTTCTTC. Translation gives CAISRPWTSGRVSSYNEQFF.

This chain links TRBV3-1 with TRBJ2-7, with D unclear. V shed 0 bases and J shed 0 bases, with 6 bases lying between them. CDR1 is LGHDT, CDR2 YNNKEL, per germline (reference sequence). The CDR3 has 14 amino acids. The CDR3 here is CASSQEGISYEQYF. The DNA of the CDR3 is TGTGCCAGCAGCCAAGAGGGGATCTCCTACGAGCAGTACTTC.

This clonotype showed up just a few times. The CDR3 loop reads CASSPREGSTDTQYF. The CDR3 DNA is TGTGCCAGCAGCCCCCGGGAGGGAAGCACAGATACGCAGTATTTT. The chain couples TRBV9 to TRBJ2-3; 8 bases are shared with TRBD2. Germline trimming cut 4 bases from V and 0 bases from J; bases unmatched to any gene: 4. The CDR3 has 15 amino acids. CDR1 and CDR2 (germline): SGDLS, YYNGEE.

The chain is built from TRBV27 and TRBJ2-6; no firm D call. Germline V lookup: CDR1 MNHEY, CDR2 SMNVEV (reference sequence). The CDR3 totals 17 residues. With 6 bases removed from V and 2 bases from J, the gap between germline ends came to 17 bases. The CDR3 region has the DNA TGTGCCAGCAGCCCTCTCGTAATCATGGCTGGGGCCAACGTCCTGACTTTC. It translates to CASSPLVIMAGANVLTF.

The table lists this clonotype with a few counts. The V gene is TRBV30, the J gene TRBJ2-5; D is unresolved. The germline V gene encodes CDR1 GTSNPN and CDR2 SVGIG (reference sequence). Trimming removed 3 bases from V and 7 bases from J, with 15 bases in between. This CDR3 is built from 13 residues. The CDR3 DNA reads TGTGCCTGGAGGAAGGACGGGCTAAGGACCCAGTACTTC. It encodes CAWRKDGLRTQYF. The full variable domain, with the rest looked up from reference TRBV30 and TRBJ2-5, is SQTIHQWPATLVQPVGSPLSLECTVEGTSNPNLYWYRQAAGRGLQLLFYSVGIGQISSEVPQNLSASRPQDRQFILSSKKLLLSDSGFYLCAWRKDGLRTQYFGPGTRLLVL.

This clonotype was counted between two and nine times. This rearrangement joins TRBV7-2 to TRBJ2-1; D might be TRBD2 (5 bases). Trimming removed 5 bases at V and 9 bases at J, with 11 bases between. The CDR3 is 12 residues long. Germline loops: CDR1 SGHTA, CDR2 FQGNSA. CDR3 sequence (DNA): TGTGCCAGCAGCACGGACCGGGGTGAGCAGTTCTTC. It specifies CASSTDRGEQFF.

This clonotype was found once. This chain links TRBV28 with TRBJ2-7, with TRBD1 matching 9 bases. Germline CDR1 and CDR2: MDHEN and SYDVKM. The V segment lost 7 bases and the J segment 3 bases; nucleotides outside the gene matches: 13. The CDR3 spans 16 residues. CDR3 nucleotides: TGTGCCAGCATTGGGGCCCACGGGACAGGGCACTACGAGCAGTACTTC. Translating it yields CASIGAHGTGHYEQYF.

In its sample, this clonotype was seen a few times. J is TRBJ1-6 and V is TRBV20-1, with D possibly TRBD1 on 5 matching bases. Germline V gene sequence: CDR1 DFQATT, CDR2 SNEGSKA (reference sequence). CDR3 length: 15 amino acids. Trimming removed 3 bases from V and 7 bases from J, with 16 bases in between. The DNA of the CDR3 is TGCAGTGCTAGTTCGAAGCTCGGGGACAATTCACCCCTCCACTTT. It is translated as CSASSKLGDNSPLHF.

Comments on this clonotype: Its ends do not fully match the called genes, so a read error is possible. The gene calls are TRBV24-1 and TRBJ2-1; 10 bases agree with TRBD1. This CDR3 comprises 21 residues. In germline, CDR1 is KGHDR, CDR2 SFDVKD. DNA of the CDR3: TGTGCCGCCAGTGATTTGCGAGCGGCGAGACCCGGGACAGGGGTCTACAATGAGCAGTTCTTC. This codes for CAASDLRAARPGTGVYNEQFF.

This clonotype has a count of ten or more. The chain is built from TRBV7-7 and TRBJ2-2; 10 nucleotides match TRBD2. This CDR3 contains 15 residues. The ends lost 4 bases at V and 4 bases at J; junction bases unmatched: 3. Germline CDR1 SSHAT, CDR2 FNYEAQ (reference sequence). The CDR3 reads CASSSSGGGTGELFF. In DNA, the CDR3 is TGTGCCAGCAGCTCTAGCGGGGGAGGCACCGGGGAGCTGTTTTTT.

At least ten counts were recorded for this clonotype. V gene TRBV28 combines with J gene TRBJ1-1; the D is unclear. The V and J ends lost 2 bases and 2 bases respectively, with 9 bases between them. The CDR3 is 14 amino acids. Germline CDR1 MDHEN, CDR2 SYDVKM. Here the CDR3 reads CASSLMGANTEAFF. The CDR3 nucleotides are TGTGCCAGCAGTTTAATGGGTGCCAACACTGAAGCTTTCTTT.

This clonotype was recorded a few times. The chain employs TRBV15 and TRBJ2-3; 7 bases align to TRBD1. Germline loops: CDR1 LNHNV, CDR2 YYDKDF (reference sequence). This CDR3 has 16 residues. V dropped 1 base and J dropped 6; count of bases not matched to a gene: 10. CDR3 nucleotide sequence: TGTGCCACCAGCAGAGTGGGACAGCCTTCTTACGATACGCAGTATTTT. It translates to CATSRVGQPSYDTQYF.

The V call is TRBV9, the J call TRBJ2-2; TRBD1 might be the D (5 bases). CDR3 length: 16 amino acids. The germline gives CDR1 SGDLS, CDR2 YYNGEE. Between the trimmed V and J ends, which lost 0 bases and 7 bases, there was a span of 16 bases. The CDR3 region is CASSVVSGPRGGELFF. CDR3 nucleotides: TGTGCCAGCAGCGTAGTTTCAGGGCCAAGAGGCGGGGAGCTGTTTTTT.

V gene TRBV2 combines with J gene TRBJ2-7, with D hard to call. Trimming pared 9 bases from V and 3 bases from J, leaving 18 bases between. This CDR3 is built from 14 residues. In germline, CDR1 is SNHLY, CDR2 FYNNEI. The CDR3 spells CASRNNPNGYEQYF. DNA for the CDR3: TGTGCCAGTCGAAATAACCCCAACGGCTACGAGCAGTACTTC.

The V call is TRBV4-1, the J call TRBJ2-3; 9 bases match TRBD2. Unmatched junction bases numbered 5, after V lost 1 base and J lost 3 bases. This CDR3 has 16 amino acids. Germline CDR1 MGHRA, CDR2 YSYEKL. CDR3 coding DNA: TGCGCCAGCAGCCAAGCTAGGCTAGCGGGGACAGATACGCAGTATTTT. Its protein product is CASSQARLAGTDTQYF.

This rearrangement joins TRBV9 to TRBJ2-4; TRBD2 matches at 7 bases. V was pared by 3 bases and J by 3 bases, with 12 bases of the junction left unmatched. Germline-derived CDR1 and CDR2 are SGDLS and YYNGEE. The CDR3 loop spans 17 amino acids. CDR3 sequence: CASSAGGGSGGKNIQYF. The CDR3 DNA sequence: TGTGCCAGCAGCGCCGGTGGCGGGAGCGGAGGCAAAAACATTCAGTACTTC. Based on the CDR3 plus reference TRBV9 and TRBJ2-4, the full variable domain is DSGVTQTPKHLITATGQRVTLRCSPRSGDLSVYWYQQSLDQGLQFLIQYYNGEERAKGNILERFSAQQFPDLHSELNLSSLELGDSALYFCASSAGGGSGGKNIQYFGAGTRLSVL.

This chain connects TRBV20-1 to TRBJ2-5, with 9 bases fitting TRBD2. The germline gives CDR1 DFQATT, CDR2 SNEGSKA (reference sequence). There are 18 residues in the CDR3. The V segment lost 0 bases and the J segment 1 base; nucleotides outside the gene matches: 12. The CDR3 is CSARDWGLSGSSQETQYF. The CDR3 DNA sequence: TGCAGTGCTAGAGATTGGGGGCTTAGCGGGAGTAGCCAAGAGACCCAGTACTTC.

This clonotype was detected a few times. Written as DNA, the CDR3 is TGCGCCAGCAGCACTTCCCGTCTTAATGAGGCAGATACGCAGTATTTT. It translates to CASSTSRLNEADTQYF. The chain combines TRBV5-1 with TRBJ2-3; D gene unclear. The CDR3 consists of 16 residues. CDR1 and CDR2 (germline): SGHRS, YFSETQ. V was trimmed by 4 bases and J by 4 bases, leaving 19 bases between them.

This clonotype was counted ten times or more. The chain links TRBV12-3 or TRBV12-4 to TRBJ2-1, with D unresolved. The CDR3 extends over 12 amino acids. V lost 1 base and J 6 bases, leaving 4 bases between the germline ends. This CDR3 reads CASSLVSNEQFF. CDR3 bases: TGTGCCAGCAGTTTAGTTTCCAATGAGCAGTTCTTC.

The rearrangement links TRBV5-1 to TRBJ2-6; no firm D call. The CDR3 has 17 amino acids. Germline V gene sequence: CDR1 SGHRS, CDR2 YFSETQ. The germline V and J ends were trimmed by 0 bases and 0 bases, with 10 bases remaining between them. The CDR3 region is CASSLGGSPSGANVLTF. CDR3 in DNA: TGCGCCAGCAGCTTGGGCGGCAGCCCCTCTGGGGCCAACGTCCTGACTTTC.

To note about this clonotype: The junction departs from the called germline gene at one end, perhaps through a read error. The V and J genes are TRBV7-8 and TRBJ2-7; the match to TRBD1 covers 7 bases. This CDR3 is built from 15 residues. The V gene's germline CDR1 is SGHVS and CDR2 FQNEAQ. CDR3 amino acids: CASSFLHDRVGEQYF. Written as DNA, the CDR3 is TGCGCCAGCAGCTTCCTACATGACAGGGTGGGAGAGCAGTACTTC.